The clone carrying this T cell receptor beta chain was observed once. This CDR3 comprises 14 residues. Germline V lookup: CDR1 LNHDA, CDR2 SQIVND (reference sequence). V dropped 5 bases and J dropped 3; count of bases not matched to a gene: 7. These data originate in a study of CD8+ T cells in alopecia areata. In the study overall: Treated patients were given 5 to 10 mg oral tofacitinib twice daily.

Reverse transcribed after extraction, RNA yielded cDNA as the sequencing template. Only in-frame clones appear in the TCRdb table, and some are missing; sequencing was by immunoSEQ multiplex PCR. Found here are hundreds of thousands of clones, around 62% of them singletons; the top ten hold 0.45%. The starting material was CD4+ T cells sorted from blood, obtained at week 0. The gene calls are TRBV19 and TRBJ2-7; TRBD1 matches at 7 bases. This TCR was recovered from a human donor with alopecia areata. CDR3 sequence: CASSYRDRGYEQYF. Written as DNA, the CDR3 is TGTGCCAGTAGTTACCGGGACAGAGGCTACGAGCAGTACTTC.